The T cell receptor (beta chain) described here comes from a study of control samples from healthy donors and cancer patients. V was clipped by 1 base and J by 10 bases, with 14 bases between them. Looked up from germline, CDR1 is GTSNPN and CDR2 is SVGIG (reference sequence). The length of the CDR3 is 13 residues. Profiled with immunoSEQ multiplex PCR; TCRdb holds only in-frame clones, not every one. Here the sample spans approximately 150,000 clones, 89% being singletons. The TCR comes from a man aged 45-65 years with head and neck cancer. The chain combines TRBV30 with TRBJ1-5; D not certain. Sequenced input: PBMCs. CDR3 sequence reads: CAWSEVSGIPQHF. The CDR3, as DNA: TGTGCCTGGAGTGAGGTCAGCGGGATACCCCAGCATTTT.